This TCR beta chain was recorded in a study of shared clonotypes between healthy human individuals. As for the study in general: The cohort comprised a couple of women and a few men. Their ages spanned 18 to 49 years.

Source study methods: ImmunoSEQ gave junction-only sequences without quality scores, so filtering differed. Produced via immunoSEQ multiplex PCR; TCRdb's table is partial and in-frame only. V, J and clone size derive from that table, while D and trimming were established from the DNA sequence. The top ten hold under 15% of the sample, which has roughly 510,000 clones, over 60% seen once. This CDR3 region has 17 residues. CDR1 is SGDLS, CDR2 YYNGEE, per germline. V lost 0 bases to trimming and J lost 5 bases; unmatched junction nucleotides: 10. Donors, without exception, were Caucasian adults residing in Nashville, Tennessee.

The sample taken for sequencing was PBMCs. The source is a woman aged 40 to 50 in good health. Some clones in this sample may be carry-over from other donors' samples. The chain couples TRBV9 to TRBJ2-1, with 8 bases fitting TRBD1. CDR3 sequence (DNA): TGTGCCAGCAGCGTAGATGTGACAGGGGTATCGGACAATGAGCAGTTCTTC. It is translated as CASSVDVTGVSDNEQFF.